Listed below are T cell receptor beta chains from one sample, sequenced in a study of OX40 agonist ivuxolimab in advanced cancers. Sequencing was performed with immunoSEQ multiplex PCR; in TCRdb, only in-frame clones are kept and a portion is missing. The profile shows about 82,000 clones, about 90% of them singletons. Sample: CD4+ or CD8+ T cells sorted from blood, taken in a trial of the OX40 agonist ivuxolimab. These receptors were collected from an adult with an advanced solid tumor such as melanoma, head and neck, liver or kidney cancer. Each CDR3 is given with its conserved first and last residue. D genes are given only for firm matches. Only some rows state a clone size, as once, few, many or a class for expanded clones.

v_gene	d_gene	abundance	j_gene	CDR3aa	CDR3nt
TRBV5-1	TRBD1	NA	TRBJ1-1	CASSLSGTGGAAFF	TGCGCCAGCAGCTTGTCAGGGACAGGGGGCGCAGCTTTCTTT
TRBV11-2	NA	once	TRBJ1-4	CATGQSTNEKLFF	TGTGCCACAGGACAGTCAACTAATGAAAAACTGTTTTTT
TRBV15	NA	NA	TRBJ2-3	CATSRGRGASTDTQYF	TGTGCCACCAGCAGGGGGAGGGGGGCTAGCACAGATACGCAGTATTTT
TRBV6-1	NA	NA	TRBJ2-3	CASSDIAAQNTDTQYF	TGTGCCAGCAGTGATATTGCGGCGCAAAACACAGATACGCAGTATTTT
TRBV5-6	NA	NA	TRBJ1-1	CASRRQTTEAFF	TGTGCCAGCAGGAGACAGACTACTGAAGCTTTCTTT
TRBV28	NA	NA	TRBJ2-7	CASSSSSAGTRFYEQYF	TGTGCCAGCAGTTCCTCTTCCGCCGGGACACGATTCTACGAGCAGTACTTC
TRBV12-5	NA	NA	TRBJ2-3	CASGLALRGDTQYF	TGTGCTAGTGGTTTGGCCCTACGAGGGGATACGCAGTATTTT
TRBV5-1	TRBD2	NA	TRBJ2-7	CASSLAGLTSYEQYF	TGCGCCAGCAGCTTAGCGGGACTTACCTCCTACGAGCAGTACTTC
TRBV19	NA	few	TRBJ1-1	CASSGGTEAFF	TGTGCCAGTAGTGGGGGAACTGAAGCTTTCTTT
TRBV11-3	NA	NA	TRBJ2-7	CASSSKFFRGGGTYEQCF	TGTGCCAGCAGCTCTAAATTCTTTCGAGGGGGAGGGACCTACGAGCAGTGCTTC
TRBV5-4	TRBD2	NA	TRBJ2-7	CASSLGVAGSSYEQYF	TGTGCCAGCAGCTTGGGGGTAGCGGGTTCCTCCTACGAGCAGTACTTC
TRBV5-8	TRBD2	NA	TRBJ2-1	CASSPTSGWRDEQFF	TGTGCCAGCAGCCCAACTAGCGGATGGAGGGATGAGCAGTTCTTC
TRBV28	TRBD2	NA	TRBJ2-7	CASTEPKLAGVYEQYF	TGTGCCAGCACCGAGCCCAAACTAGCGGGAGTATACGAGCAGTACTTC
TRBV5-5	TRBD2	NA	TRBJ2-7	CASSPVLAGSYEQYF	TGTGCCAGCAGCCCTGTACTAGCGGGATCGTACGAGCAGTACTTC
TRBV5-1	NA	NA	TRBJ2-5	CASSLGRTQETQYF	TGCGCCAGCAGCTTGGGGCGGACACAAGAGACCCAGTACTTC
TRBV9	NA	NA	TRBJ1-1	CASSPGMNTEAFF	TGTGCCAGCAGCCCGGGGATGAACACTGAAGCTTTCTTT
TRBV28	TRBD1	NA	TRBJ2-2	CAGRQGAHTGELFF	TGTGCCGGAAGACAGGGGGCGCATACCGGGGAGCTGTTTTTT
TRBV29-1	TRBD1	NA	TRBJ2-3	CSALGGQAIRGSTDTQYF	TGCAGCGCCTTAGGGGGACAGGCGATACGGGGGAGCACAGATACGCAGTATTTT
TRBV27	NA	once	TRBJ2-7	CASSLSLVGVQYF	TGTGCCAGCAGTTTATCTTTAGTGGGGGTGCAGTACTTC
TRBV11-3	TRBD1	NA	TRBJ2-5	CASSSRGQYQETQYF	TGTGCCAGCAGCTCGAGGGGGCAGTACCAAGAGACCCAGTACTTC
TRBV4-1	NA	NA	TRBJ2-7	CASSQDQGPSYEQYF	TGCGCCAGCAGCCAAGATCAGGGTCCCTCCTACGAGCAGTACTTC
TRBV6-1	TRBD1	medium-sized	TRBJ2-7	CASSESGTGSYEQYF	TGTGCCAGCAGTGAAAGTGGGACAGGGTCCTACGAGCAGTACTTC
TRBV27	TRBD1	NA	TRBJ2-7	CASSWSDRDGYEQYF	TGTGCCAGCAGTTGGAGCGACAGGGATGGCTACGAGCAGTACTTC
TRBV11-2	NA	NA	TRBJ2-5	CASSLQGQLGETQYF	TGTGCCAGCAGCCTCCAGGGCCAGCTAGGAGAGACCCAGTACTTC
TRBV4-2	TRBD1	NA	TRBJ2-7	CASSPRGGSFEQYF	TGTGCCAGCAGCCCGCGAGGGGGCTCGTTCGAGCAGTACTTC
TRBV6-1	TRBD2	NA	TRBJ2-1	CAISAELAGGPYNEQFF	TGTGCCATCAGTGCGGAGCTAGCGGGAGGACCCTACAATGAGCAGTTCTTC
TRBV25-1	NA	NA	TRBJ2-7	CASSELAREELPF	TGTGCCAGCAGTGAACTAGCTAGGGAAGAGCTACCCTTC
TRBV5-6	NA	NA	TRBJ1-1	CASSRYSAEAFF	TGTGCCAGCAGTCGGTACTCGGCTGAAGCTTTCTTT
TRBV27	TRBD1	NA	TRBJ2-7	CASSPGTGYEQYF	TGTGCCAGCAGTCCGGGGACAGGGTACGAGCAGTACTTC
TRBV19	NA	NA	TRBJ2-7	CASSISGHEQYF	TGTGCCAGTAGTATCTCCGGCCACGAGCAGTACTTC
TRBV19	TRBD2	NA	TRBJ2-1	CASSSSGSGGNEQFF	TGTGCCAGTAGCTCGAGCGGGAGCGGGGGCAATGAGCAGTTCTTC
TRBV5-4	TRBD1	NA	TRBJ2-7	CASSIGTGAAYEQYF	TGTGCCAGCAGCATCGGGACAGGGGCGGCCTACGAGCAGTACTTC
TRBV6-5	NA	once	TRBJ2-2	CASSEGPNTGELFF	TGTGCCAGCAGTGAAGGCCCGAACACCGGGGAGCTGTTTTTT
TRBV6-1	TRBD2	few	TRBJ2-1	CASRELAGSYNEQFF	TGTGCCAGCAGGGAACTAGCGGGCTCCTACAATGAGCAGTTCTTC
TRBV29-1	NA	NA	TRBJ1-6	CSVMPDYPNSPLHF	TGCAGCGTTATGCCAGACTACCCTAATTCACCCCTCCACTTT
TRBV7-9	TRBD1	NA	TRBJ1-1	CASSDRGREAFF	TGTGCCAGCAGCGACAGGGGCCGTGAAGCTTTCTTT
TRBV27	TRBD1	NA	TRBJ2-7	CASSLSVPGQPYEQYF	TGTGCCAGCAGTTTATCGGTCCCGGGACAGCCCTACGAGCAGTACTTC
TRBV7-3	NA	NA	TRBJ2-2	CASSFYPGELFF	TGTGCCAGCAGCTTTTATCCCGGGGAGCTGTTTTTT
TRBV19	NA	NA	TRBJ2-7	CASSILGGTYYEQYF	TGTGCCAGTAGTATTTTAGGCGGAACTTACTACGAGCAGTACTTC
TRBV6-1	NA	NA	TRBJ2-5	CASSEARDSKPKETQYF	TGTGCCAGCAGTGAAGCGAGGGACTCCAAGCCTAAAGAGACCCAGTACTTC
TRBV11-3	TRBD2	NA	TRBJ2-1	CASSLGASGYNEQFF	TGTGCCAGCAGCTTAGGGGCTAGCGGGTACAATGAGCAGTTCTTC
TRBV11-3	NA	NA	TRBJ2-1	CASTPRTSYNEQFF	TGTGCCAGCACACCCCGAACCTCCTACAATGAGCAGTTCTTC
TRBV27	NA	NA	TRBJ1-4	CASSLFEDQNEKLFF	TGTGCCAGCAGTTTATTTGAAGACCAGAATGAAAAACTGTTTTTT
TRBV19	NA	medium-sized	TRBJ2-7	CASRTRVGNYEQYF	TGTGCCAGCAGAACTAGAGTGGGAAACTACGAGCAGTACTTC
TRBV30	NA	NA	TRBJ2-7	CAWSVPGRERNEQYF	TGTGCCTGGAGTGTACCGGGAAGGGAAAGGAACGAGCAGTACTTC
TRBV5-5	NA	NA	TRBJ1-1	CASSLAWGADTEAFF	TGTGCCAGCAGCTTGGCCTGGGGCGCGGACACTGAAGCTTTCTTT
TRBV5-4	NA	NA	TRBJ2-7	CASSSGQYYEQYF	TGTGCCAGCAGCTCCGGACAGTACTACGAGCAGTACTTC
TRBV9	NA	NA	TRBJ2-7	CASSPSRGYEQYF	TGTGCCAGCAGCCCATCGAGGGGCTACGAGCAGTACTTC
TRBV18	TRBD1	NA	TRBJ1-1	CASSPPTGGSTEAFF	TGTGCCAGCTCACCACCGACAGGGGGAAGTACTGAAGCTTTCTTT
TRBV27	NA	once	TRBJ2-1	CASSLMQDNEQFF	TGTGCCAGCAGTTTAATGCAGGACAATGAGCAGTTCTTC
TRBV19	NA	NA	TRBJ1-2	CASSGNPNYGYTF	TGTGCCAGTAGCGGGAATCCTAACTATGGCTACACCTTC
TRBV2	NA	NA	TRBJ2-7	CASTWEEPLTYEQYF	TGTGCCAGCACATGGGAGGAACCGCTAACCTACGAGCAGTACTTC
TRBV5-1	NA	NA	TRBJ1-1	CASSFSGSEAFF	TGCGCCAGCAGCTTTTCAGGGTCTGAAGCTTTCTTT
TRBV13	NA	NA	TRBJ2-7	CASSLNGDHEQYF	TGTGCCAGCAGCTTGAACGGGGACCACGAGCAGTACTTC
TRBV10-2	NA	once	TRBJ2-7	CASTKQSSYEQYF	TGCGCCAGCACTAAACAGAGCTCCTACGAGCAGTACTTC
TRBV7-2	TRBD1	few	TRBJ2-7	CASSNTPGQGFEQYF	TGTGCCAGCAGCAATACTCCGGGACAGGGTTTCGAGCAGTACTTC
TRBV6-6	TRBD1	NA	TRBJ2-5	CASRRGQNQETQYF	TGTGCCAGCAGGAGGGGACAGAACCAAGAGACCCAGTACTTC
TRBV6-1	NA	NA	TRBJ2-2	CASSTGLTGHGELFF	TGTGCCAGCAGTACGGGGCTTACAGGGCACGGGGAGCTGTTTTTT
TRBV13	NA	NA	TRBJ2-7	CASSLSITYEQYF	TGTGCCAGCAGCTTGAGCATAACCTACGAGCAGTACTTC
TRBV6-1	TRBD1	NA	TRBJ1-5	CASRPLTGGDQPQHF	TGTGCCAGCAGGCCACTGACAGGGGGCGATCAGCCCCAGCATTTT